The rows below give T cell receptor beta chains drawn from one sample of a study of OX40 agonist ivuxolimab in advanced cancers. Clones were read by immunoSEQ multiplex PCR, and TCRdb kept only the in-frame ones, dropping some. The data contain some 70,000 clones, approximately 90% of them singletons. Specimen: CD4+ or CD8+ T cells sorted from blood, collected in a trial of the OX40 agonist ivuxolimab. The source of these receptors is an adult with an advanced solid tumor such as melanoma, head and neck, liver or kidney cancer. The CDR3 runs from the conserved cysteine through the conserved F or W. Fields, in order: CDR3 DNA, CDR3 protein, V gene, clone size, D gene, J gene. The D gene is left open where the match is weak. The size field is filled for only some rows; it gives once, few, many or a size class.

TGTGCCAGCAGCGTAGTTCCAGCGGGGGGGCTAAATGAGCAGTTCTTC	CASSVVPAGGLNEQFF	TRBV9	NA	TRBD2	TRBJ2-1
TGTGCCAGCTCACCAGGGGCAACTAATGAAAAACTGTTTTTT	CASSPGATNEKLFF	TRBV18	few	NA	TRBJ1-4
TGTGCCAGCTCACCCCGGGAGCTTGAGACCCAGTACTTC	CASSPRELETQYF	TRBV18	once	NA	TRBJ2-5
TGCAGTGTCGGGAGCTCCTACGAGCAGTACTTC	CSVGSSYEQYF	TRBV20-1	NA	NA	TRBJ2-7
TGTGCTAGTGGTCCCGAGTGGGGGGGTGAGCAGTTCTTC	CASGPEWGGEQFF	TRBV12-5	NA	TRBD2	TRBJ2-1
TGTGCTAGCAGCTTAGCTGGGAACACCGGGGAGCTGTTTTTT	CASSLAGNTGELFF	TRBV7-7	NA	NA	TRBJ2-2
TGTGCCTGGACCCGGGGGAAAGGGAGCACAGATACGCAGTATTTT	CAWTRGKGSTDTQYF	TRBV30	NA	NA	TRBJ2-3
TGTGCCTGGAGTGTACCTCTACCGGGTCAGCCCCAGCATTTT	CAWSVPLPGQPQHF	TRBV30	NA	NA	TRBJ1-5
TGTGCCAGCAGTCCCCGACAGGGGCATCAGCCCCAGCATTTT	CASSPRQGHQPQHF	TRBV27	NA	TRBD1	TRBJ1-5
TGTGCCAGTACCGAAAGGGCTCAGGATGGCTACACCTTC	CASTERAQDGYTF	TRBV19	NA	NA	TRBJ1-2
TGTGCCAGTAGTATTCTAGCGGGAGGGGCCGACATTCAGTACTTC	CASSILAGGADIQYF	TRBV19	once	TRBD2	TRBJ2-4
TGTGCCAGCAGTGAAGAACCCCCCCAGTTCTTC	CASSEEPPQFF	TRBV6-1	NA	NA	TRBJ2-1
TGTGCCAGCAGCGTAGGACAGGGGGCAATGAGCACTGAAGCTTTCTTT	CASSVGQGAMSTEAFF	TRBV9	NA	TRBD1	TRBJ1-1
TGCGCCAGCAGTCCTTGGACAGGGGGCTCCTACGAGCAGTACTTC	CASSPWTGGSYEQYF	TRBV10-1	NA	TRBD1	TRBJ2-7
TGTGCCAGCAGCGAGACAGATACGCAGTATTTT	CASSETDTQYF	TRBV11-2	NA	NA	TRBJ2-3
TGTGCCAGCAGTTTTGGGTATGGCTACACCTTC	CASSFGYGYTF	TRBV2	few	NA	TRBJ1-2
TGCGCCAGCAGCTCGGGACAGGGATTAGGCGAGCAGTACTTC	CASSSGQGLGEQYF	TRBV5-1	NA	TRBD1	TRBJ2-7
TGTGCCAGCAGGCAGGGTCGGAACGCTGGGGCCAACGTCCTGACTTTC	CASRQGRNAGANVLTF	TRBV5-4	NA	NA	TRBJ2-6
TGTGCCAGCAGCTTGGGCAAAAATCAGCCCCAGCATTTT	CASSLGKNQPQHF	TRBV7-3	once	NA	TRBJ1-5
TGTGCCAGCAACCAACTAGGGAACACTGAAGCTTTCTTT	CASNQLGNTEAFF	TRBV2	NA	NA	TRBJ1-1
TGTGCCAGCAGCTTATCCGGAAACACTGAAGCTTTCTTT	CASSLSGNTEAFF	TRBV7-3	NA	NA	TRBJ1-1
TGTGCCAGCTCACCGGCCAAAAACACCGGGGAGCTGTTTTTT	CASSPAKNTGELFF	TRBV18	NA	NA	TRBJ2-2
TGTGCCAGTAGTCCCGAAGGACTAGGGGGTGAGCAGTTCTTC	CASSPEGLGGEQFF	TRBV19	NA	NA	TRBJ2-1